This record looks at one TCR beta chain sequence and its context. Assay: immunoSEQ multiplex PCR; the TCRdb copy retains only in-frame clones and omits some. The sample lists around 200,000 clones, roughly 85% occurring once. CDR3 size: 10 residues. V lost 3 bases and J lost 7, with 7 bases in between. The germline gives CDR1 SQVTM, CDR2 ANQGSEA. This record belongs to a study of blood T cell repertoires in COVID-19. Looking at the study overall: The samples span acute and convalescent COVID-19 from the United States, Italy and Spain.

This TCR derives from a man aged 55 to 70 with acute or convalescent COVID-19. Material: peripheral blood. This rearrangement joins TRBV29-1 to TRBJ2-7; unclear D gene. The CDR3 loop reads CSVDTGEQYF. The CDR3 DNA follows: TGCAGCGTTGATACCGGGGAGCAGTACTTC.